The text below deals with one TCR beta chain. Its antigen is still unknown. V shed 1 base and J shed 3 bases, with 12 bases lying between them. Germline loops: CDR1 MDHEN, CDR2 SYDVKM. The CDR3 extends over 15 amino acids. TCRdb keeps only in-frame clones here, not all; method: immunoSEQ multiplex PCR. The sample includes 150,000 or so clones, approximately 90% of them seen just once. The data derive from a study of T cell responses to AZD1222 COVID-19 vaccine. Study results and caveats: Reportedly, close to half of spike-specific TCRs are directed against unmutated variant regions.

This clonotype originated in an adult in good health. This material consisted of peripheral blood, taken on day 0 of AZD1222 vaccination. The gene calls are TRBV28 and TRBJ1-1, with a tentative D call TRBD1 (5 bases). DNA of the CDR3: TGTGCCAGCAGTTTATTATGGGGGTTGGACACTGAAGCTTTCTTT. This encodes CASSLLWGLDTEAFF.